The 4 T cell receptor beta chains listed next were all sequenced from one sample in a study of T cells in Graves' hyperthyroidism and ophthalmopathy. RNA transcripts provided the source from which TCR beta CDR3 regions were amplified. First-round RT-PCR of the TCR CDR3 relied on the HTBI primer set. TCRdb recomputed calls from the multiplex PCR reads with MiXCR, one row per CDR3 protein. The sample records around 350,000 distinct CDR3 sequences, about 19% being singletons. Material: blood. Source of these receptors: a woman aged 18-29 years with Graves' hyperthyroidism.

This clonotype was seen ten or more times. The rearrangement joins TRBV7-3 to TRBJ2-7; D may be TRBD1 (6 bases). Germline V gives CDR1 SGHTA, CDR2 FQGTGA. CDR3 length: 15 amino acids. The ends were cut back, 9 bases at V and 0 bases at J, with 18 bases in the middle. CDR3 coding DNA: TGTGCCAGGATTACCGGGGACACCTTCTCCTACGAGCAGTACTTC. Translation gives CARITGDTFSYEQYF.

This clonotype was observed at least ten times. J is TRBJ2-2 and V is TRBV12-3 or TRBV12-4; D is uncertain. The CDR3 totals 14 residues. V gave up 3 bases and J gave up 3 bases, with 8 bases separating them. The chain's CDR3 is CASSFTVDTGELFF. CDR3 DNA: TGTGCCAGCAGTTTCACGGTCGACACCGGGGAGCTGTTTTTT.

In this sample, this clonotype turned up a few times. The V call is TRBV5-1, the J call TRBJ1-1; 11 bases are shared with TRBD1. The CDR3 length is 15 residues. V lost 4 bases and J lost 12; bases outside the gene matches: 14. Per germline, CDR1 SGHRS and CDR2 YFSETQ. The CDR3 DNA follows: TGCGCCAGCAGCACCGAACCAGGACAGGGGGCCAGTACTTTCTTT. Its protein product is CASSTEPGQGASTFF.

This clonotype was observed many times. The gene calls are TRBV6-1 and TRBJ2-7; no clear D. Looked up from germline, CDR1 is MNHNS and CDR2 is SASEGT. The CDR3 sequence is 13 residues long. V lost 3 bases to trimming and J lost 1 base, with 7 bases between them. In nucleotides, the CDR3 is TGTGCCAGCAGTGATCATCCATCCTACGAGCAGTACTTC. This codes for CASSDHPSYEQYF.